Listed here is a single TCR beta chain. Its antigen remains unidentified. A read error is possible here, since a much larger clone lies one base away. Those donating, healthy Caucasian individuals from Russia, were aged about 6 to 100. The data originate from a study of blood T cells in healthy people across ages. Findings of the study overall: A strong correlation between TCR beta diversity and naive T cell percentage was seen.

V gave up 1 base and J gave up 3 bases; unmatched junction bases: 5. The CDR3 length is 15 residues. Per germline, CDR1 SGHVS and CDR2 FQNEAQ. A J-beta primer mix and a sample-barcoded 5' primer were used in a second PCR of about 7 to 12 cycles. MiXCR was run by TCRdb on the 5' RACE reads, yielding one entry per CDR3 protein. Found here are about 1.1 million distinct CDR3 sequences, around two fifths of them singletons; the top ten hold around 12%. The chain links TRBV7-8 to TRBJ2-7; 8 bases are shared with TRBD1. The sequence derives from a man between 18 and 35 years old in good health. Sample: blood. In nucleotides, the CDR3 is TGTGCCAGCAGCTTAGAGACAGGGGCCCGCTACGAGCAGTACTTC. Translating it yields CASSLETGARYEQYF.